This T cell receptor (beta chain) was recorded in a study of cytomegalovirus exposure and HLA in healthy donors (dated by TCRdb to 2016 to 2017). As for the study more broadly: According to a later analysis, the roughly 120 validation repertoires were produced on the same platform as the 680 or so repertoires of the first cohort. The aim of the study was to test whether cataloging public T cell receptors could identify signatures of past pathogen exposure. In addition to the first cohort of 666 subjects, a separate validation cohort of about 120 different subjects was used. High-throughput TCR immunosequencing, statistical association of individual TCRs with disease status, and machine learning were combined to predict cytomegalovirus infection status. What the authors observed across the whole study: In the study, approximately 150 TCR beta chains were listed as associated with cytomegalovirus. The authors suggested that the approach could potentially be extended to other disease states and immunological phenotypes. A later analysis had no HLA typing for the validation cohort, so co-occurrence there was scored across all 130 or so repertoires. The classifier was reported to diagnose cytomegalovirus status with high specificity and sensitivity in both the original and validation cohorts. In a later analysis, TCRs clustered in the first cohort were found to also tend to co-occur in the roughly 110 validation repertoires, with approximately 94% of cluster scores above 0. Most TCR sequences were seen in very few donors, while some public TCRs were found in many individuals. Three of the identified cytomegalovirus-associated TCR beta chains were confirmed in vitro to be specific for cytomegalovirus antigens.

A word on this clone: The specificity of this receptor is unknown. Qualities for individual bases were not recorded, and no much larger clone is one base off.

The donors belonged to the validation cohort of 90 to 150 subjects, which was separate from the approximately 680-subject first cohort. For CDR1 and CDR2, the germline V gene lists SGDLS and YYNGEE. Including cysteine and phenylalanine, the CDR3 has 18 amino acids. The sequence is cut down to CDR3 DNA, 54 bases in frame from base 1. Cut back by 0 bases and 6 bases, the V and J ends lie 22 bases apart. Libraries were made using the immunoSEQ multiplex PCR assay. As for how the authors treated the data: A statistical classification framework was developed to diagnose cytomegalovirus status using the catalog of TCR beta chain sequences. The table comes from immuneACCESS by way of TCRdb, which keeps in-frame sequences with V and J called. Part of the clones is missing from these tables; in studies checked, under half for an unresolved V gene and the rest for unknown reasons. That table furnishes V, J and clone size, whereas the DNA furnished D and trimming. The sample table holds 150,000 to 200,000 clones, of which around four fifths were seen once. Of the sample, around 6.7% is held by the ten largest clones.

Sequenced input: PBMCs. The rearrangement joined TRBV9 to TRBJ2-1; TRBD2 is perhaps the D gene, given 7 matching bases. The origin of this receptor is a man aged 18 to 30 in good health and CMV-seropositive. The DNA reads TGTGCCAGCAGCGTAGAAGGGGGTCGGGGGACTATAGGCAATGAGCAGTTCTTC. It specifies CASSVEGGRGTIGNEQFF.